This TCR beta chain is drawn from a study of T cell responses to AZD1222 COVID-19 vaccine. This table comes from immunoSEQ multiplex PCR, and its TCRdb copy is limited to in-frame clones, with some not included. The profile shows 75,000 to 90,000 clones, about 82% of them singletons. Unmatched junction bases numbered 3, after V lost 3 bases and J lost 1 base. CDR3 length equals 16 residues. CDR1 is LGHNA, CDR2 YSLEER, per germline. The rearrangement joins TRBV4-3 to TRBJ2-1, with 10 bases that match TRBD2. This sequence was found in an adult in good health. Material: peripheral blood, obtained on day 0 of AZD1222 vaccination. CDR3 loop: CASSQETSGSYNEQFF. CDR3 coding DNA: TGCGCCAGCAGCCAGGAGACTAGCGGGTCCTACAATGAGCAGTTCTTC.